This T cell receptor beta chain was sequenced for a study of CD8 T cells in ankylosing spondylitis. This clonotype was seen many times. One entry per CDR3 protein results from TCRdb running MiXCR on the 5' RACE reads. The table records 220,000 or so distinct CDR3 sequences, roughly a tenth of them present only once. The CDR3 runs 17 residues. Trimming removed 4 bases from V and 0 bases from J; junction bases left unmatched: 9. Source material: blood, either unsorted or a sorted T cell fraction (not recorded which). The TCR was taken from a male donor with ankylosing spondylitis or in good health (not recorded which). V usage is TRBV12-3 or TRBV12-4 and J usage is TRBJ2-3; TRBD1 agrees at 8 bases. The CDR3 DNA follows: TGTGCCAGCAGTTCCCCCCACAGGGGGACTAGCACAGATACGCAGTATTTT. Protein: CASSSPHRGTSTDTQYF.